The 22 T cell receptor beta chains listed next were all sequenced from one sample in a study of blood T cells in healthy people across ages. The use of a sample-barcoded 5' primer and a J-beta primer mix characterized a second PCR of roughly 7 to 12 cycles. TCRdb re-derived calls from the 5' RACE reads in MiXCR, one entry per CDR3 protein. The repertoire holds fewer than 2 million distinct CDR3 sequences, with about 39% as singletons. Input material: blood. The source of these receptors is a human donor in good health.

This chain uses TRBV11-2 with TRBJ1-6; no clear D gene. V was pared by 1 base and J by 13 bases, with 11 bases between. The CDR3 sequence is 13 residues long. Germline lookup yields CDR1 SGHAT and CDR2 FQNNGV. The CDR3 region is CASSLGQPQPLHF. CDR3 nucleotides: TGTGCCAGCAGCTTAGGACAACCCCAGCCCCTCCACTTT.

To note about this clonotype: A much larger clone lies one base from this, so it may be a read error. The genes are TRBV20-1 and TRBJ2-1; no firm D call. The CDR3 is 12 amino acids. V was pared by 4 bases and J by 5 bases, with 9 bases between. CDR1 and CDR2 (germline): DFQATT, SNEGSKA (reference sequence). The CDR3 region is CSANYQNNEQFF. The CDR3 DNA sequence: TGCAGTGCTAACTATCAAAACAATGAGCAGTTCTTC.

This sequence joins TRBV10-3 and TRBJ1-5, with 8 bases that match TRBD1. The germline gives CDR1 ENHRY, CDR2 SYGVKD. Trimming at V came to 10 bases and at J to 3 bases, leaving 11 bases not matched to a gene. The CDR3 contains 15 residues. CDR3 sequence reads: CATAPQGVINQPQHF. Here the CDR3 DNA reads TGTGCCACCGCACCACAGGGGGTAATCAATCAGCCCCAGCATTTT.

Comments on this clonotype: Without the conserved terminal phenylalanine or tryptophan, this CDR3 likely stems from a read error. The chain has TRBV5-1 and TRBJ1-2; TRBD1 matches at 11 bases. V shed 4 bases and J 0 bases; nucleotides not matched to a gene: 11. Germline CDR1 SGHRS, CDR2 YFSETQ. The CDR3 loop spans 18 amino acids. The CDR3 DNA follows: TGCGCCAGCAGCCCCCGGGTAGGACAGGGGGCGCCTAACTATGGCTACACCTGC. Its protein is CASSPRVGQGAPNYGYTC.

To note about this clonotype: With a much larger clone just one base away, this may be a read error. The chain combines TRBV7-2 with TRBJ2-5; D is ambiguous. Per germline, CDR1 SGHTA and CDR2 FQGNSA. The CDR3 has 13 amino acids. The chain's CDR3 is CANSPPNQETQYF. The CDR3 DNA reads as TGTGCCAACAGCCCACCGAACCAAGAGACCCAGTACTTC.

The gene calls are TRBV7-3 and TRBJ2-1; tentatively, D is TRBD2 (7 bases). Germline values: CDR1 SGHTA, CDR2 FQGTGA. The CDR3 length is 18 residues. V lost 3 bases and J 7 bases, leaving 25 bases between the germline ends. DNA of the CDR3: TGTGCCAGCAGCTTGAGGCCTTTTGGGGGGGGGCCTCAGAATGAGCAGTTCTTC. It yields the protein CASSLRPFGGGPQNEQFF.

The chain couples TRBV6-2 or TRBV6-3 to TRBJ2-5; tentatively, D is TRBD1 or TRBD2 (5 bases each). Germline assignment: CDR1 MNHEY and CDR2 SVGEGT. The CDR3 has 14 amino acids. V shed 7 bases and J shed 4 bases, with 16 bases lying between them. The chain's CDR3 is CASTRDLGRETQYF. The CDR3 DNA reads TGTGCCAGCACCCGGGACCTCGGAAGAGAGACCCAGTACTTC.

This clonotype turned up a few times. The genes are TRBV6-1 and TRBJ2-3; 10 bases match TRBD1. Looked up from germline, CDR1 is MNHNS and CDR2 is SASEGT. The trim removed 4 bases at V and 3 bases at J, leaving 10 bases unmatched. The CDR3 is made up of 17 amino acids. The DNA for the CDR3 is TGTGCCAGCAGTGTCCCGAATGTGGACAGGGGGACAGATACGCAGTATTTT. It yields the protein CASSVPNVDRGTDTQYF.

This rearrangement joins TRBV29-1 to TRBJ1-2; D unresolved. This CDR3 comprises 13 residues. V dropped 4 bases and J dropped 1 base, with 10 bases sitting between them. The V gene's germline CDR1 is SQVTM and CDR2 ANQGSEA. Here the CDR3 reads CSVAGRVNYGYTF. The DNA for the CDR3 is TGCAGCGTTGCCGGGCGGGTTAACTATGGCTACACCTTC. Full variable domain (missing parts from reference TRBV29-1 and TRBJ1-2): SAVISQKPSRDICQRGTSLTIQCQVDSQVTMMFWYRQQPGQSLTLIATANQGSEATYESGFVIDKFPISRPNLTFSTLTVSNMSPEDSSIYLCSVAGRVNYGYTFGSGTRLTVV.

The V call is TRBV29-1, the J call TRBJ1-2; D unresolved. The V end lost 2 bases, the J end lost 7 bases, and 11 bases lay between the germline ends. Germline V CDR1 and CDR2: SQVTM, ANQGSEA. This CDR3 contains 12 residues. The CDR3 DNA is TGCAGCGTTGAAATGGGGTTTCGTGGCTACACCTTC. Amino acid sequence: CSVEMGFRGYTF.

The V call is TRBV27, the J call TRBJ2-1; D could derive from TRBD1 or TRBD2 (5 bases each). Trimming removed 4 bases at V and 6 bases at J, with 22 bases between. CDR1 MNHEY and CDR2 SMNVEV come from the germline V gene (reference sequence). CDR3 length: 17 residues. The CDR3 loop is CASSWVPLGPPGNEQFF. The CDR3 region has the DNA TGTGCCAGCAGTTGGGTTCCTTTGGGACCCCCTGGCAATGAGCAGTTCTTC.

This clonotype showed up just a few times. The chain joins TRBV7-3 to TRBJ2-1, with a tentative D call TRBD1 (6 bases). Germline CDR1 and CDR2: SGHTA and FQGTGA. CDR3 length equals 16 residues. With 5 bases removed from V and 1 base from J, the gap between germline ends came to 15 bases. CDR3 nucleotide sequence: TGTGCCAGCAGCCCCGTCGGACAGCGATCCTACAATGAGCAGTTCTTC. Encoded protein: CASSPVGQRSYNEQFF.

The chain recombines TRBV7-2 with TRBJ1-1; 7 nucleotides agree with TRBD1. J lost 4 bases, V lost 5 bases, and 7 bases had no gene match. Germline-derived CDR1 and CDR2 are SGHTA and FQGNSA. This CDR3 is 14 amino acids long. This CDR3 reads CASSPGGASTEAFF. The CDR3 bases are TGTGCCAGCAGCCCAGGGGGGGCCAGCACTGAAGCTTTCTTT.

This chain uses TRBV7-8 with TRBJ2-3, with 12 bases that match TRBD2. The length of the CDR3 is 17 residues. CDR1 SGHVS and CDR2 FQNEAQ come from the germline V gene. V lost 0 bases and J lost 3; bases outside the gene matches: 4. CDR3 DNA sequence: TGTGCCAGCAGCTTAGCTCTAGCGGGGGGGGGAACAGATACGCAGTATTTT. It is translated as CASSLALAGGGTDTQYF.

This clonotype was found a few times. The genes are TRBV15 and TRBJ2-4; 10 bases are a match to TRBD1. TRBJ2-7 matches the DNA end more closely, so the J call is doubtful. Germline values: CDR1 LNHNV, CDR2 YYDKDF (reference sequence). The CDR3 extends over 15 amino acids. Here the CDR3 reads CATSRRGTGAHEQYF. CDR3 sequence (DNA): TGTGCCACCAGCAGAAGAGGGACAGGGGCCCACGAGCAGTACTTC.

V gene TRBV28 combines with J gene TRBJ2-3; 10 nucleotides line up with TRBD1. J was trimmed by 4 bases and V by 6 bases; bases with no gene match: 16. Germline V gives CDR1 MDHEN, CDR2 SYDVKM. This CDR3 has 18 amino acids. The CDR3 loop reads CASRSTGGDRGGSDTQYF. The CDR3 DNA sequence: TGTGCCAGCAGGAGCACCGGGGGGGACAGGGGTGGCTCAGATACGCAGTATTTT.

The chain links TRBV12-3 or TRBV12-4 to TRBJ1-4; D not resolved. V was shortened by 7 bases and J by 8 bases, with 11 bases between the two germline ends. This CDR3 contains 12 residues. The CDR3 loop is CASKGFREKLFF. CDR3 nucleotide sequence: TGTGCCAGCAAGGGCTTTAGGGAAAAACTGTTTTTT.

This chain uses TRBV20-1 with TRBJ2-1, with 12 bases identical to TRBD1. J lost 8 bases, V lost 3 bases, and 5 bases had no gene match. CDR3 length: 14 residues. The V gene's germline CDR1 is DFQATT and CDR2 SNEGSKA (reference sequence). In DNA, the CDR3 is TGCAGTGCTAGGAGGGACAGGGGGCTTTATGAGCAGTTCTTC. Encoded protein: CSARRDRGLYEQFF.

This rearrangement joins TRBV20-1 to TRBJ2-1; either TRBD1 or TRBD2 may supply D (5 bases each). CDR1 and CDR2 (germline): DFQATT, SNEGSKA (reference sequence). The V end lost 1 base, the J end lost 13 bases, and 17 bases lay between the germline ends. This CDR3 contains 13 residues. In DNA form, the CDR3 reads TGCAGTGCTAGAGGGCCAGGGAGAGAGACCCAGTTCTTC. Residues: CSARGPGRETQFF.

The chain carries TRBV9 and TRBJ2-1, with D perhaps given as TRBD1 or TRBD2 (5 bases each). This CDR3 is built from 15 residues. Trimming cost V 4 bases and J 2 bases, with 13 bases left between them. CDR1 and CDR2 from the germline V gene are SGDLS and YYNGEE. The CDR3 DNA is TGTGCCAGCAGCCCGGGACCGAGAACCTACAATGAGCAGTTCTTC. Translation gives CASSPGPRTYNEQFF.

The chain couples TRBV6-6 to TRBJ2-2; 9 positions agree with TRBD1. This CDR3 comprises 15 residues. V dropped 6 bases and J dropped 5; count of bases not matched to a gene: 7. CDR1 and CDR2 (germline): MNHNY, SVGAGI (reference sequence). In nucleotides, the CDR3 is TGTGCCAGCAGGTCCGGGACAGGGAGAACCGGGGAGCTGTTTTTT. The encoded protein is CASRSGTGRTGELFF.

The chain has TRBV4-3 and TRBJ1-5, with TRBD1 matching over 7 bases. Germline CDR1 is LGHNA and CDR2 is YSLEER. With V trimmed by 4 bases and J by 7 bases, 7 bases remained unmatched. This CDR3 is built from 14 residues. The CDR3 reads CASSLTRGRQPQHF. CDR3 sequence (DNA): TGCGCCAGCAGCCTTACCAGGGGGAGGCAGCCCCAGCATTTT.